Below, 12 T cell receptor beta chains from the same sample are listed, as sequenced in a study of radiation and T cells in renal cell carcinoma. The time point here: baseline pretreatment blood. Treatment indicated: 15 Gy SBRT to primary tumor, nephrectomy 4 weeks later. Assay used: immunoSEQ multiplex PCR; TCRdb lists only in-frame clones, some missing. The profile shows about 140,000 clones, approximately 87% of them singletons. The sequences come from blood, collected from a patient whose treatment included radiotherapy and nephrectomy. The receptors come from a woman between 50 and 59 years old with renal cell carcinoma.

This clone occurred once. This chain links TRBV5-1 with TRBJ1-2; maybe TRBD1 (5 bases). This CDR3 has 15 amino acids. The V end lost 2 bases, the J end lost 3 bases, and 14 bases lay between the germline ends. Germline V gene sequence: CDR1 SGHRS, CDR2 YFSETQ. This CDR3 reads CASSFMGGTDYGYTF. DNA for the CDR3: TGCGCCAGCAGCTTCATGGGGGGAACGGACTATGGCTACACCTTC. Complete variable domain (other parts from reference TRBV5-1 and TRBJ1-2): KAGVTQTPRYLIKTRGQQVTLSCSPISGHRSVSWYQQTPGQGLQFLFEYFSETQRNKGNFPGRFSGRQFSNSRSEMNVSTLELGDSALYLCASSFMGGTDYGYTFGSGTRLTVV.

The rearrangement links TRBV4-3 to TRBJ1-4; TRBD1 matches 8 bases. The CDR3 is made up of 15 amino acids. CDR1 LGHNA and CDR2 YSLEER come from the germline V gene. V lost 4 bases and J lost 3; bases outside the gene matches: 4. The DNA of the CDR3 is TGCGCCAGCAGCCCCGGACAGGGACCTAATGAAAAACTGTTTTTT. Translating it yields CASSPGQGPNEKLFF.

The V gene is TRBV9, the J gene TRBJ2-3, with TRBD2 matching 14 bases. Trimming removed 4 bases from V and 0 bases from J; junction bases left unmatched: 7. The CDR3 length is 18 residues. Germline V lookup: CDR1 SGDLS, CDR2 YYNGEE. The CDR3, as DNA: TGTGCCAGCAGCTCCTCGACTAGCGGGGGGGCTAGCACAGATACGCAGTATTTT. As protein: CASSSSTSGGASTDTQYF.

The chain recombines TRBV19 with TRBJ2-7; D gene uncertain. The CDR3 runs to 14 residues. V lost 0 bases to trimming and J lost 3 bases, with 9 bases between them. Germline values: CDR1 LNHDA, CDR2 SQIVND (reference sequence). The DNA of the CDR3 is TGTGCCAGTAGTATAGAGAGAATGAGCTACGAGCAGTACTTC. Its translation is CASSIERMSYEQYF.

The chain joins TRBV29-1 to TRBJ1-1; D is possibly TRBD1 (5 bases). Looked up from germline, CDR1 is SQVTM and CDR2 is ANQGSEA. This CDR3 comprises 14 residues. V was pared by 5 bases and J by 3 bases, with 16 bases between. Written as DNA, the CDR3 is TGCAGCGTTCCCCTGGGGGGTTTTCACACTGAAGCTTTCTTT. This codes for CSVPLGGFHTEAFF. The full variable domain, rest sourced from reference TRBV29-1 and TRBJ1-1, is SAVISQKPSRDICQRGTSLTIQCQVDSQVTMMFWYRQQPGQSLTLIATANQGSEATYESGFVIDKFPISRPNLTFSTLTVSNMSPEDSSIYLCSVPLGGFHTEAFFGQGTRLTVV.

In the case of this clone: The sample carries other DNA sequences with the same CDR3. The gene calls are TRBV9 and TRBJ2-7; D is ambiguous. Germline CDR1 and CDR2: SGDLS and YYNGEE. The CDR3 spans 11 residues. V gave up 3 bases and J gave up 4 bases, with 5 bases separating them. In nucleotides, the CDR3 is TGTGCCAGCAGCGCCGGGTACGAGCAGTACTTC. It encodes CASSAGYEQYF.

The gene calls are TRBV27 and TRBJ1-2; 8 positions agree with TRBD1. CDR1 and CDR2 from the germline V gene are MNHEY and SMNVEV (reference sequence). The CDR3 runs 15 residues. V lost 6 bases, J lost 7 bases, and 13 bases stayed unmatched. The CDR3, as DNA: TGTGCCAGCAGCCTCGGACAGGGCGAGATGGGTGGCTACACCTTC. Translating gives CASSLGQGEMGGYTF.

For this clone: At one of its ends the junction is not consistent with the germline gene, which may arise from a read error. The chain has TRBV7-2 and TRBJ2-5; 9 bases line up with TRBD1. The germline gives CDR1 SGHTA, CDR2 FQGNSA. The CDR3 covers 16 residues. The CDR3 DNA reads TGTGCCAGCAGCCTAGCCCTACAGGGGGCGCTTGAGACCCAGTACTTC. Its translation is CASSLALQGALETQYF.

V is TRBV18 and J is TRBJ2-1; a weak D match, TRBD1 (6 bases). This CDR3 contains 15 residues. Germline-derived CDR1 and CDR2 are KGHSH and LQKENI. V was shortened by 8 bases and J by 0 bases, with 14 bases between the two germline ends. CDR3 loop: CASLFQDSSYNEQFF. The CDR3 coding sequence is TGTGCCAGCCTTTTTCAGGACAGCTCCTACAATGAGCAGTTCTTC.

The chain has TRBV7-2 and TRBJ1-6, with D unresolved. Deletions cut 1 base from V and 5 bases from J, with 6 bases between. Germline CDR1 and CDR2: SGHTA and FQGNSA. CDR3 length: 14 amino acids. This CDR3 is CASSLGQNNSPLHF. In nucleotides, the CDR3 is TGTGCCAGCAGCTTAGGCCAGAATAATTCACCCCTCCACTTT.

This rearrangement joins TRBV7-3 to TRBJ2-1; D remains ambiguous. The length of the CDR3 is 11 residues. Trimming took off 5 bases at V and 9 bases at J, with 8 bases between the two ends. Germline V lookup: CDR1 SGHTA, CDR2 FQGTGA. The CDR3 DNA reads as TGTGCCAGCAGCAAGGGCGGTGAGCAGTTCTTC. Its protein product is CASSKGGEQFF.

A single count supports this clone. The chain uses TRBV6-5 and TRBJ2-5; 11 bases are shared with TRBD2. This CDR3 region has 15 residues. Trimming cost V 2 bases and J 1 base; bases outside gene matches: 0. The germline V gene has CDR1 MNHEY and CDR2 SVGAGI. The CDR3 here is CASSYGTSGQETQYF. DNA for the CDR3: TGTGCCAGCAGTTACGGGACTAGCGGCCAAGAGACCCAGTACTTC.